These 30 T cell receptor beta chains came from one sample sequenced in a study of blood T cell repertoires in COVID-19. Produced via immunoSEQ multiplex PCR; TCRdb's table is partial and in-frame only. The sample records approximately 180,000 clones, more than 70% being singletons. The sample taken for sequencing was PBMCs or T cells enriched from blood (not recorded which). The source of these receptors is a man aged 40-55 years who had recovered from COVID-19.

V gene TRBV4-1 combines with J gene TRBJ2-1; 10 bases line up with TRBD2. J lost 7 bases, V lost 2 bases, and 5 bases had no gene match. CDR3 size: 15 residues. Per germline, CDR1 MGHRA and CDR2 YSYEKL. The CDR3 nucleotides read TGCGCCAGCAGCCAACAAGCGGGGGGGATGAATGAGCAGTTCTTC. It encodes CASSQQAGGMNEQFF.

The CDR3 sequence is CASSPENTEAFF. As DNA, the CDR3 is TGTGCCAGCAGCCCAGAGAACACTGAAGCTTTCTTT. V and J are TRBV7-9 and TRBJ1-1; no reliable D call. Germline CDR1 reads SEHNR; CDR2 reads FQNEAQ (reference sequence). V was cut by 5 bases and J by 1 base, with 5 bases left in between. The CDR3 spans 12 residues.

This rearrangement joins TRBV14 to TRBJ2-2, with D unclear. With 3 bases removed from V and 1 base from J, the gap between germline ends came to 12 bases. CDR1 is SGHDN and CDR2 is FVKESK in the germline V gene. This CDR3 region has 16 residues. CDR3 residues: CASSQRKLGNTGELFF. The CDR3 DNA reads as TGTGCCAGCAGCCAGAGGAAACTTGGGAACACCGGGGAGCTGTTTTTT.

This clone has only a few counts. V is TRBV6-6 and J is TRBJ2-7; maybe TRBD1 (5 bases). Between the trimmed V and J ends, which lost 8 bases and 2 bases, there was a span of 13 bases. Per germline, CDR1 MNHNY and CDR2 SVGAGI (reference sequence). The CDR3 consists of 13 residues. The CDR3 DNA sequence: TGTGCCAGCCTTCGACAGACGACCTACGAGCAGTACTTC. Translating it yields CASLRQTTYEQYF.

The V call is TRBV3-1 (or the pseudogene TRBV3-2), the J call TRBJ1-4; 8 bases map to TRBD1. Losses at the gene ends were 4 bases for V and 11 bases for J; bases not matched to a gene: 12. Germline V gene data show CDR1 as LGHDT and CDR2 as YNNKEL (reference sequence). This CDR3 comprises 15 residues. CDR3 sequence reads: CASSLRSTDRAKLFF. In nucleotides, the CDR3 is TGTGCCAGCAGCCTACGCTCGACGGACAGGGCGAAACTGTTTTTT.

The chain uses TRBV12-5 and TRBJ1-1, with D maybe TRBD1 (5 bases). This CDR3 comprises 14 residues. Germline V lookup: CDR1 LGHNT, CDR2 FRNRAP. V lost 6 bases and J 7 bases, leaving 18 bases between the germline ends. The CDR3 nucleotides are TGTGCTAGTGGCCCTACAGGAAAAGGCCTTGAAGCTTTCTTT. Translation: CASGPTGKGLEAFF.

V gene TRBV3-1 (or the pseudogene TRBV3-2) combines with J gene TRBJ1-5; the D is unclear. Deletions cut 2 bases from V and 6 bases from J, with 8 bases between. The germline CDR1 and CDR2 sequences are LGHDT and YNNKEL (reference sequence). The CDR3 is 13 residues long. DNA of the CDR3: TGTGCCAGCAGCCAATTTGTGAGTCAGCCCCAGCATTTT. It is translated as CASSQFVSQPQHF.

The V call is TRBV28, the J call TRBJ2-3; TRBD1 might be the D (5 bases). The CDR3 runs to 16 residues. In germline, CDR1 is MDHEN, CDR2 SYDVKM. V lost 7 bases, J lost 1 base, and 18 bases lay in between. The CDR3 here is CASTKLTDSRTDTQYF. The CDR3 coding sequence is TGTGCCAGCACCAAACTAACAGACAGCCGCACAGATACGCAGTATTTT.

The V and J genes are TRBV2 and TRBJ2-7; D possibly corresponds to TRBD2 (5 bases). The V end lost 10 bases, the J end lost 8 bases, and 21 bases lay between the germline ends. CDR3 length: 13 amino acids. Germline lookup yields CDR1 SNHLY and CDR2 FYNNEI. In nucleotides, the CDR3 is TGTGCCACCACACCGGGATCCCCCTTGAAGCAGTACTTC. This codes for CATTPGSPLKQYF.

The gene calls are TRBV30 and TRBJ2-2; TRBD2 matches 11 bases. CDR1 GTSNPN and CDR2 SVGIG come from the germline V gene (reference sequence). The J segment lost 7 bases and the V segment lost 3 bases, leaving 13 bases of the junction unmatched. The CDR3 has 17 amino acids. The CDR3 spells CAWRPLLAGGRDGELFF. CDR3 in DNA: TGTGCCTGGAGGCCCCTATTAGCGGGGGGGCGTGACGGGGAGCTGTTTTTT.

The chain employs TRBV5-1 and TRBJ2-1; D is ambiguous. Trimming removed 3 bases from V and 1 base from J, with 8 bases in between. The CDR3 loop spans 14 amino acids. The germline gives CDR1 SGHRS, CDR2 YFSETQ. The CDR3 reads CASSSLVSYNEQFF. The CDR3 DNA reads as TGCGCCAGCAGCTCACTTGTATCCTACAATGAGCAGTTCTTC.

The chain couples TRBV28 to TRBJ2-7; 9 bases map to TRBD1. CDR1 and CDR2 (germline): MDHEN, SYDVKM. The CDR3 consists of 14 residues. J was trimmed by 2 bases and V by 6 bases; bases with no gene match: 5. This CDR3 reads CASRGTGSPYEQYF. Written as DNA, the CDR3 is TGTGCCAGCAGGGGGACAGGGAGCCCCTACGAGCAGTACTTC.

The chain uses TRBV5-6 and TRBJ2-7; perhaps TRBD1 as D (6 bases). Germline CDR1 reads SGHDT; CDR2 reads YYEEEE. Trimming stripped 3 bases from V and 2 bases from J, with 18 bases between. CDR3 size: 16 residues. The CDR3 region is CASSSAWTVGTYEQYF. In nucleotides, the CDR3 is TGTGCCAGCAGCTCCGCCTGGACAGTTGGGACCTACGAGCAGTACTTC. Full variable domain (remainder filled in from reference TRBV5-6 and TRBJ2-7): DAGVTQSPTHLIKTRGQQVTLRCSPKSGHDTVSWYQQALGQGPQFIFQYYEEEERQRGNFPDRFSGHQFPNYSSELNVNALLLGDSALYLCASSSAWTVGTYEQYFGPGTRLTVT.

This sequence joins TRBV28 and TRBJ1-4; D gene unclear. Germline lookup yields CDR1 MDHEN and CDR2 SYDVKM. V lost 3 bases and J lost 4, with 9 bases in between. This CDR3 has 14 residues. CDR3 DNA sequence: TGTGCCAGCAGTTTTCTCGGGTATAATGAAAAACTGTTTTTT. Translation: CASSFLGYNEKLFF.

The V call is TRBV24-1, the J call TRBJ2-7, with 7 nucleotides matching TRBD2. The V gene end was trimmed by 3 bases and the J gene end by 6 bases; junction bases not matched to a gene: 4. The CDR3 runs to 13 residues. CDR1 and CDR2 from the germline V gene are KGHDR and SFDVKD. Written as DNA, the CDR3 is TGTGCCACCAGTGATGGCCCGGGAGGCGAGCAGTACTTC. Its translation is CATSDGPGGEQYF.

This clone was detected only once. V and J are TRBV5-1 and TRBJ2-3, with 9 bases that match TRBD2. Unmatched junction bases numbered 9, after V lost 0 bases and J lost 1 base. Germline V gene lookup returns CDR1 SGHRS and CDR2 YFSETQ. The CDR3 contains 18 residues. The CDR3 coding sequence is TGCGCCAGCAGCTTGGGACTAATAGCGGGAGTCCGCACAGATACGCAGTATTTT. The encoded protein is CASSLGLIAGVRTDTQYF.

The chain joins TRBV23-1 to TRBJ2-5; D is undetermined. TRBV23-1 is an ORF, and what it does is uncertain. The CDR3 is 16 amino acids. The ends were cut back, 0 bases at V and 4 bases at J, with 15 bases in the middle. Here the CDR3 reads CASSQSRTLTPETQYF. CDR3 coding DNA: TGCGCCAGCAGTCAATCGCGTACGCTAACCCCAGAGACCCAGTACTTC.

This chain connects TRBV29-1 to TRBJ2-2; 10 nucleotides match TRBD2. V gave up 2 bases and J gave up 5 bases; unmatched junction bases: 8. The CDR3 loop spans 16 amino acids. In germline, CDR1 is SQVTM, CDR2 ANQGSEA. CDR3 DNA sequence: TGCAGCGTTGAACTCCTCCTAGCGGGAGATACCGGGGAGCTGTTTTTT. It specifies CSVELLLAGDTGELFF.

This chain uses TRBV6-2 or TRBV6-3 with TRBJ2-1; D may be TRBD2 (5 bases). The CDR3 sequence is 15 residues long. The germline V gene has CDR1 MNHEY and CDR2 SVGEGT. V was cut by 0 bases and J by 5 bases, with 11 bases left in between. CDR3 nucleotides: TGTGCCAGCAGTTACTCCCGGACTCGTCACAATGAGCAGTTCTTC. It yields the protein CASSYSRTRHNEQFF.

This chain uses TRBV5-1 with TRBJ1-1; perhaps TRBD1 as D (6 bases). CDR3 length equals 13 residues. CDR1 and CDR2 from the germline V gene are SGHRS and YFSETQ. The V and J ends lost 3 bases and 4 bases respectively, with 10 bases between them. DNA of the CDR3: TGCGCCAGCAGCTCCCGGGGGGCCACTGAAGCTTTCTTT. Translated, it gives CASSSRGATEAFF. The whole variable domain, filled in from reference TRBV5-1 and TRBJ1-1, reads KAGVTQTPRYLIKTRGQQVTLSCSPISGHRSVSWYQQTPGQGLQFLFEYFSETQRNKGNFPGRFSGRQFSNSRSEMNVSTLELGDSALYLCASSSRGATEAFFGQGTRLTVV.

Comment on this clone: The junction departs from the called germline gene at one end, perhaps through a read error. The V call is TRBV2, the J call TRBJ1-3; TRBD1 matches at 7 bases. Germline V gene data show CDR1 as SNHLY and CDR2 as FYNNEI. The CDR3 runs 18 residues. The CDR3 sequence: CASREAHPMTGKADTIYF. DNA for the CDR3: TGTGCCAGCAGGGAAGCCCACCCGATGACAGGGAAGGCGGACACCATATATTTT.

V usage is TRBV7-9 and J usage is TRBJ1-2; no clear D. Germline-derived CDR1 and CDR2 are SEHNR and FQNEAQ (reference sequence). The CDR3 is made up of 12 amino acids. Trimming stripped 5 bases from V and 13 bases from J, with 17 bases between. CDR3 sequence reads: CASSVTIGPPTF. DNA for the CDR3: TGTGCCAGCAGCGTGACAATAGGCCCCCCCACCTTC.

CDR3 sequence (DNA): TGTGCCAGTAGCCTAGCGCGGGGACAGGGGGCGATGAACACTGAAGCTTTCTTT. As protein: CASSLARGQGAMNTEAFF. This chain joins TRBV19 and TRBJ1-1; TRBD1 aligns across 12 bases. V lost 6 bases and J lost 0; bases outside the gene matches: 11. The germline V gene encodes CDR1 LNHDA and CDR2 SQIVND (reference sequence). CDR3 length equals 18 residues.

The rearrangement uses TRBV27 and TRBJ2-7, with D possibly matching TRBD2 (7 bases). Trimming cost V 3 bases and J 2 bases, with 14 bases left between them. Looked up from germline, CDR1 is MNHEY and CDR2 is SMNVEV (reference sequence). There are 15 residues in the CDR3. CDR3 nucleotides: TGTGCCAGCAGTTTGAGGGGGGGGTCCACCTACGAGCAGTACTTC. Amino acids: CASSLRGGSTYEQYF.

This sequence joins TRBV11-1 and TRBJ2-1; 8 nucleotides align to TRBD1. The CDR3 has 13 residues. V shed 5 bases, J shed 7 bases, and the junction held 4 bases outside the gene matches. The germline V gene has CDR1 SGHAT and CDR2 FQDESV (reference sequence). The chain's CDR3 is CASSLDRGNEQFF. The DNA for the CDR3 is TGTGCCAGCAGCCTCGACAGGGGAAATGAGCAGTTCTTC.

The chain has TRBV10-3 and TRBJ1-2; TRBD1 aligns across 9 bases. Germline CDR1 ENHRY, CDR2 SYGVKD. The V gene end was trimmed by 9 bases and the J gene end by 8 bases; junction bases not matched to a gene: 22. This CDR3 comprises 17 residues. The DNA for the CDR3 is TGTGCCATACCCATAACTCGTCCCGGGACAGGGTTTGGGGGCTACACCTTC. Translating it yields CAIPITRPGTGFGGYTF.

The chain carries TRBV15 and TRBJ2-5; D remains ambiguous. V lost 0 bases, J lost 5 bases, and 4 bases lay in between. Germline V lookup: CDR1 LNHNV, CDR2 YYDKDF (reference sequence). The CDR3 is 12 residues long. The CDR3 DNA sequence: TGTGCCACCAGCAGAGATCGGGAGACCCAGTACTTC. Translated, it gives CATSRDRETQYF. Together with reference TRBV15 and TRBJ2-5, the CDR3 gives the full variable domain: DAMVIQNPRYQVTQFGKPVTLSCSQTLNHNVMYWYQQKSSQAPKLLFHYYDKDFNNEADTPDNFQSRRPNTSFCFLDIRSPGLGDTAMYLCATSRDRETQYFGPGTRLLVL.

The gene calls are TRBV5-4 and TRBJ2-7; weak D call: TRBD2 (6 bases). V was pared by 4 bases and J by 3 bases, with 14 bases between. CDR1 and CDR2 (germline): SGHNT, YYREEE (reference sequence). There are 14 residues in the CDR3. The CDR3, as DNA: TGTGCCAGCAGCGACACCGGGAGACTCTACGAGCAGTACTTC. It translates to CASSDTGRLYEQYF.

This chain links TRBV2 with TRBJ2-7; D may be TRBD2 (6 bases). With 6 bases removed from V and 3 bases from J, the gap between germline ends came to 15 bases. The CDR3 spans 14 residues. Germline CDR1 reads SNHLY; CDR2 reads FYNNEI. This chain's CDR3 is CASRSSPGGYEQYF. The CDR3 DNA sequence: TGTGCCAGCAGGTCATCCCCCGGGGGCTACGAGCAGTACTTC.

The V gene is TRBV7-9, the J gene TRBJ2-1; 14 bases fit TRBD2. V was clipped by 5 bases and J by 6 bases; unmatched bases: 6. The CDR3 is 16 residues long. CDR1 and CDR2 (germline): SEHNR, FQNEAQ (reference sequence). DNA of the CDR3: TGTGCCAGCAGCCCCGGGACTAGCGGGAGATTCAATGAGCAGTTCTTC. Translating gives CASSPGTSGRFNEQFF. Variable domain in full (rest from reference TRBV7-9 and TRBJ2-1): DTGVSQNPRHKITKRGQNVTFRCDPISEHNRLYWYRQTLGQGPEFLTYFQNEAQLEKSRLLSDRFSAERPKGSFSTLEIQRTEQGDSAMYLCASSPGTSGRFNEQFFGPGTRLTVL.